This T cell receptor beta chain came from a study of glioma-infiltrating T cells after dendritic cell vaccination. The repertoire was sequenced with immunoSEQ multiplex PCR; TCRdb's copy has only in-frame clones and lacks some. The sample yields fewer than 45,000 clones, around four fifths seen once. Germline V gene lookup returns CDR1 SGHRS and CDR2 YFSETQ. CDR3 size: 16 residues. V was pared by 4 bases and J by 6 bases, with 21 bases between. This chain links TRBV5-1 with TRBJ2-3; tentative D call: TRBD2 (7 bases). The receptor's source is a human donor with glioblastoma. Sequences were derived from blood, sampled before dendritic cell vaccination. The CDR3 bases are TGCGCCAGCAGCCCCGGAGGGGGAGGGAATTGGGATACGCAGTATTTT. The encoded protein is CASSPGGGGNWDTQYF. Combining the CDR3 with reference TRBV5-1 and TRBJ2-3 gives the whole variable domain KAGVTQTPRYLIKTRGQQVTLSCSPISGHRSVSWYQQTPGQGLQFLFEYFSETQRNKGNFPGRFSGRQFSNSRSEMNVSTLELGDSALYLCASSPGGGGNWDTQYFGPGTRLTVL.